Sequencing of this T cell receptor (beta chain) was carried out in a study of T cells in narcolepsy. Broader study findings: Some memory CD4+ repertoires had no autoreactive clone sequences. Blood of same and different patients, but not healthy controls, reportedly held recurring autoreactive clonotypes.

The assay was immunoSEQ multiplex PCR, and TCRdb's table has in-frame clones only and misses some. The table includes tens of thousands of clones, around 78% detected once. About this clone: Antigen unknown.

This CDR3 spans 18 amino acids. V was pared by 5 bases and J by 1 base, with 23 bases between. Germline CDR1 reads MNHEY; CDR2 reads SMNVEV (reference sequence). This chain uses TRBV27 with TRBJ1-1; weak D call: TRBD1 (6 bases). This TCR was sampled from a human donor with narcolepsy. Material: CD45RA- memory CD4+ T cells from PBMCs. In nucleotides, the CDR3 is TGTGCCAGCAGTGTTCGAGGACGGTTTCGGGGGCCGAACACTGAAGCTTTCTTT. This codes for CASSVRGRFRGPNTEAFF.